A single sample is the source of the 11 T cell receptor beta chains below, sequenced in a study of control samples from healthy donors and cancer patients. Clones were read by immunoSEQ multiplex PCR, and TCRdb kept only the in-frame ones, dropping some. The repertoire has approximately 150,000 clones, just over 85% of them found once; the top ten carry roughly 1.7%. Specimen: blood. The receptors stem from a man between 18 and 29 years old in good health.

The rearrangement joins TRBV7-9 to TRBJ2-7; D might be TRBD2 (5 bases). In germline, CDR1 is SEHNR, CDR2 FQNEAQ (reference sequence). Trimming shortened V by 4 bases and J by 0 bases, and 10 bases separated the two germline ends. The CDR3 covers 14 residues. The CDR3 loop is CASSSTRRSYEQYF. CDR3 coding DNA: TGTGCCAGCAGCTCAACTAGGCGCTCCTACGAGCAGTACTTC.

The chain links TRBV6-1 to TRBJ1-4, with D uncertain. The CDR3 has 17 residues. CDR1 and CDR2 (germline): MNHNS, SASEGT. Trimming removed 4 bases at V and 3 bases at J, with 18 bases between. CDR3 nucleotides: TGTGCCAGCAGTGTACAGCCGTCCGGGGTGGCTAATGAAAAACTGTTTTTT. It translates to CASSVQPSGVANEKLFF.

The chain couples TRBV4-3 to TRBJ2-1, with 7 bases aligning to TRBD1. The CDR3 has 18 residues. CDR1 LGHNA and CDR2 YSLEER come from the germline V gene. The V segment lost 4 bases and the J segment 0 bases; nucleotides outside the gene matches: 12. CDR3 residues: CASSRHGTASDSYNEQFF. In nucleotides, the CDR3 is TGCGCCAGCAGCCGACATGGGACAGCGTCGGACTCCTACAATGAGCAGTTCTTC.

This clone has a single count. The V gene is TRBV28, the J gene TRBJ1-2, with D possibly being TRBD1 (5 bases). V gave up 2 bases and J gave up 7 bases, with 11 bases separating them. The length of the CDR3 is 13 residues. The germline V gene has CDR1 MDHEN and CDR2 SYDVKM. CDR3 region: CASSLIRDGGYTF. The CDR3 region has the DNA TGTGCCAGCAGTTTAATTCGGGACGGTGGCTACACCTTC.

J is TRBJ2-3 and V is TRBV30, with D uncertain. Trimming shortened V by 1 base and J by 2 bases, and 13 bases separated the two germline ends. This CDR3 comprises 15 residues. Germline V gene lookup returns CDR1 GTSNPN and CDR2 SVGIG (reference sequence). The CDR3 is CAWSGYRAFTDTQYF. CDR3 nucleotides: TGTGCCTGGAGTGGATACCGGGCGTTCACAGATACGCAGTATTTT. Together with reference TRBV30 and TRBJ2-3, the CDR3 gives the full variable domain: SQTIHQWPATLVQPVGSPLSLECTVEGTSNPNLYWYRQAAGRGLQLLFYSVGIGQISSEVPQNLSASRPQDRQFILSSKKLLLSDSGFYLCAWSGYRAFTDTQYFGPGTRLTVL.

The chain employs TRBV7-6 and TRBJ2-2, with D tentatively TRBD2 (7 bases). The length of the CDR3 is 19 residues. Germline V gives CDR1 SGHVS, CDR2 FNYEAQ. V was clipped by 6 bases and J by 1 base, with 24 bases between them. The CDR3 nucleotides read TGTGCCAGCAGTACCAGGGGAACAGGCGGGGGCCTGAACACCGGGGAGCTGTTTTTT. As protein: CASSTRGTGGGLNTGELFF.

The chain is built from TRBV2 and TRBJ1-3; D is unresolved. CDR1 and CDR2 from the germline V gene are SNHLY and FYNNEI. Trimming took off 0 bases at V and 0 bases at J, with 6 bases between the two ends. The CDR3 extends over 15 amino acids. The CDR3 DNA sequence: TGTGCCAGCAGTGAAGCACAGTTCTCTGGAAACACCATATATTTT. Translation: CASSEAQFSGNTIYF.

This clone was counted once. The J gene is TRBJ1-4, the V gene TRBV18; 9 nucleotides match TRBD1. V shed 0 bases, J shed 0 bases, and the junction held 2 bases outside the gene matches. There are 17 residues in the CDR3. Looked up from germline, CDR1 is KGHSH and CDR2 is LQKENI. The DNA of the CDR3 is TGTGCCAGCTCACCACCGGGACAGGGAGCAACTAATGAAAAACTGTTTTTT. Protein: CASSPPGQGATNEKLFF.

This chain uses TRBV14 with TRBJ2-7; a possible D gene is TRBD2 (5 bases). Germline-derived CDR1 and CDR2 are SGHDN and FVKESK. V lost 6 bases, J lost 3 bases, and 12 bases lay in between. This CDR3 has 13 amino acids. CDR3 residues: CASRLGPGYEQYF. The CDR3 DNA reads TGTGCCAGCAGACTAGGCCCGGGCTACGAGCAGTACTTC.

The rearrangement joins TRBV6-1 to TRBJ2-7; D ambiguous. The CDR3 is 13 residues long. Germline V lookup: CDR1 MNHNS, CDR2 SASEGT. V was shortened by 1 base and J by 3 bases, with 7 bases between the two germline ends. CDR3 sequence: CASSEGIVYEQYF. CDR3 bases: TGTGCCAGCAGTGAAGGGATAGTCTACGAGCAGTACTTC.

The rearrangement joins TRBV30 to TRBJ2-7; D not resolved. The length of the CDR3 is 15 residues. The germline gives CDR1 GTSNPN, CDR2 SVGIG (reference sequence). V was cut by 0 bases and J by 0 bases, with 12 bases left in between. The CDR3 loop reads CAWSVSWTDSYEQYF. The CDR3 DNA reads TGTGCCTGGAGTGTTAGTTGGACGGACTCCTACGAGCAGTACTTC.